This T cell receptor (beta chain) was identified during a study of cytomegalovirus exposure and HLA in healthy donors. Turning to the study itself: There were some 120 million unique TCR beta sequences, drawn from about 180 million T cells, in an earlier analysis. General study points: The investigators catalogued 164 TCR beta chains as cytomegalovirus-associated. Later genetic work tied a missense DCLRE1C variant to beta-chain V and J trimming.

V lost 0 bases and J lost 5; bases outside the gene matches: 3. The CDR3 loop spans 14 amino acids. Germline CDR1 and CDR2: SGDLS and YYNGEE. Details on this clone: Its cognate antigen is unknown.

Primers: 60 Vbeta forward and 13 Jbeta reverse. The protocol was immunoSEQ multiplex PCR, while the TCRdb copy is restricted to in-frame clones and leaves out a portion. This sample carries 100,000 or so clones, with under 0.7% going to the ten biggest clones. Sequencing input: PBMCs. This TCR came from a man between 45 and 60 years old in good health and CMV-seronegative. The rearrangement links TRBV9 to TRBJ1-1; TRBD1 matches 8 bases. In DNA, the CDR3 is TGTGCCAGCAGCGTAGTACAGGGGGGAACTGAAGCTTTCTTT. Translating it yields CASSVVQGGTEAFF.